The 7 T cell receptor beta chains below come from one sample, sequenced in a study of regulatory T cells in long-lasting Graves disease. Sample time point: persistent/refractory GD, antithyroid drugs over 5 years with positive TRAb. PBMC RNA was the source of the TCR library. Sequencing libraries for TCR beta were prepared with iRepertoire HTBI primers and Arm-PCR of CDR3 regions. One entry per CDR3 protein results from TCRdb running MiXCR on the multiplex PCR reads. The sample includes roughly 500,000 distinct CDR3 sequences, 20% to 25% of them seen just once. The source was peripheral blood mononuclear cells (PBMCs), collected when the disease was refractory, from a patient treated with antithyroid drugs. The receptor source for this set is a female donor with Graves disease.

This clonotype was detected only a few times. The chain is built from TRBV30 and TRBJ2-7; unclear D gene. V shed 3 bases and J shed 0 bases, with 12 bases lying between them. Germline loops: CDR1 GTSNPN, CDR2 SVGIG (reference sequence). This CDR3 is built from 14 residues. This CDR3 is CAWRRTGISYEQYF. The CDR3 DNA follows: TGTGCCTGGAGACGAACTGGAATCTCCTACGAGCAGTACTTC.

The sample holds a few counts of this clonotype. V and J are TRBV7-2 and TRBJ1-1; D is possibly TRBD1 (5 bases). Germline values: CDR1 SGHTA, CDR2 FQGNSA. The V end was cut by 5 bases, the J end by 6 bases, with 19 bases between. This CDR3 is built from 15 residues. As DNA, the CDR3 is TGTGCCAGCAGCCTCTCCTTGGGGGTTGGCCCTGAAGCTTTCTTT. Its translation is CASSLSLGVGPEAFF.

This sequence joins TRBV9 and TRBJ1-4; D uncertain. The CDR3 extends over 16 amino acids. V gave up 0 bases and J gave up 0 bases, with 9 bases separating them. Germline lookup yields CDR1 SGDLS and CDR2 YYNGEE. The CDR3 region is CASSVGRTATNEKLFF. The CDR3 DNA is TGTGCCAGCAGCGTAGGCAGAACCGCAACTAATGAAAAACTGTTTTTT. The variable domain in full, completed from reference TRBV9 and TRBJ1-4, reads DSGVTQTPKHLITATGQRVTLRCSPRSGDLSVYWYQQSLDQGLQFLIQYYNGEERAKGNILERFSAQQFPDLHSELNLSSLELGDSALYFCASSVGRTATNEKLFFGSGTQLSVL.

This clonotype occurred many times. The rearrangement links TRBV28 to TRBJ1-1, with TRBD1 as a possible D gene (5 bases). With 8 bases removed from V and 7 bases from J, the gap between germline ends came to 11 bases. CDR3 length: 11 amino acids. The germline V gene has CDR1 MDHEN and CDR2 SYDVKM. The CDR3 region is CASYRPGEAFF. In DNA form, the CDR3 reads TGTGCCAGCTACAGGCCAGGTGAAGCTTTCTTT. The full variable domain, in which reference TRBV28 and TRBJ1-1 provide the parts outside the CDR3, is DVKVTQSSRYLVKRTGEKVFLECVQDMDHENMFWYRQDPGLGLRLIYFSYDVKMKEKGDIPEGYSVSREKKERFSLILESASTNQTSMYLCASYRPGEAFFGQGTRLTVV.

The genes are TRBV20-1 and TRBJ1-5; the D gene is possibly TRBD1 (5 bases). The germline V gene encodes CDR1 DFQATT and CDR2 SNEGSKA (reference sequence). The ends were cut back, 0 bases at V and 7 bases at J, with 19 bases in the middle. CDR3 length: 16 residues. The CDR3 sequence: CSAREPQVQRGQPQHF. The CDR3 DNA is TGCAGTGCTAGAGAGCCACAGGTCCAAAGAGGGCAGCCCCAGCATTTT.

The CDR3 nucleotides are TGTGCCTGGGAGCAGGGGGGAGGTCAGCCCCAGCATTTT. Amino acid sequence: CAWEQGGGQPQHF. The V and J genes are TRBV30 and TRBJ1-5; the match to TRBD1 covers 7 bases. Trimming cost V 5 bases and J 6 bases; bases outside gene matches: 7. Germline V CDR1 and CDR2: GTSNPN, SVGIG (reference sequence). The CDR3 sequence is 13 residues long.

The V call is TRBV20-1, the J call TRBJ1-5, with D tentatively TRBD1 (5 bases). The germline CDR1 and CDR2 sequences are DFQATT and SNEGSKA (reference sequence). The CDR3 is 16 amino acids. The V end was cut by 3 bases, the J end by 0 bases, with 15 bases between. The CDR3 DNA follows: TGCAGTGCTAGTAGTAGACAGTTTAATAGCAATCAGCCCCAGCATTTT. This gives the protein CSASSRQFNSNQPQHF.